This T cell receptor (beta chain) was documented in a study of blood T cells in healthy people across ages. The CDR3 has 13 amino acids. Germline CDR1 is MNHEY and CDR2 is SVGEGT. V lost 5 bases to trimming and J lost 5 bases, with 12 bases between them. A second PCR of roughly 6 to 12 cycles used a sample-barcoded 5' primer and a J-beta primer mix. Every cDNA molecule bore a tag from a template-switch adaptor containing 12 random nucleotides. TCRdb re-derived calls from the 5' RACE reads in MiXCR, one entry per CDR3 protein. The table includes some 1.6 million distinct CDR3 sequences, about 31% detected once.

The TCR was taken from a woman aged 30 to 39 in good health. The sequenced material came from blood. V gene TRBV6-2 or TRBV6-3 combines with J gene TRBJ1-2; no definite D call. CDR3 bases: TGTGCCAGCAGTCCTACAACCCAATATGGCTACACCTTC. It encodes CASSPTTQYGYTF.